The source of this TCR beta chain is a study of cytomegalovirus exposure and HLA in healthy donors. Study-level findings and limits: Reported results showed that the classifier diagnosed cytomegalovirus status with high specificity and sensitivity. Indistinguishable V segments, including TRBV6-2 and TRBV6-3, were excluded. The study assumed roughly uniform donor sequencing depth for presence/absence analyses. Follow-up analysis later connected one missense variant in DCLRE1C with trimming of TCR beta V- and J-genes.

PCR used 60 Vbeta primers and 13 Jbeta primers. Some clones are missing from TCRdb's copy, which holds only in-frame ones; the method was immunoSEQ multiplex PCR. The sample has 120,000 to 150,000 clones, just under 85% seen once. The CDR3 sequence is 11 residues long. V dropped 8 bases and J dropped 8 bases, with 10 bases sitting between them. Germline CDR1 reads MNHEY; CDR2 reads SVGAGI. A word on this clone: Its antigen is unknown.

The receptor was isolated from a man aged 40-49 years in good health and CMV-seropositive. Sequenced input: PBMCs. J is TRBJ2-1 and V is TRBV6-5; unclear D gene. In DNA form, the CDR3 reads TGTGCCAGCGGAGAAAGCCATGAGCAGTTCTTC. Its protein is CASGESHEQFF.